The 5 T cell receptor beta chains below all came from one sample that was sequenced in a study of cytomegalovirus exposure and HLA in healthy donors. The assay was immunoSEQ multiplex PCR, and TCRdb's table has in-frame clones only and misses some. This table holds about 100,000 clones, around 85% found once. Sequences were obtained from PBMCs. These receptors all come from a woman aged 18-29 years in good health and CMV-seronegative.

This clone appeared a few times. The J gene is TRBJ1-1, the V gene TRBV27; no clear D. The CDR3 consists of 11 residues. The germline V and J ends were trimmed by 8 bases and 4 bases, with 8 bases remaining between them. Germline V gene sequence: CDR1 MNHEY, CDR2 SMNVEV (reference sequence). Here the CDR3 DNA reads TGTGCCAGCGCGAGTAGCACTGAAGCTTTCTTT. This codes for CASASSTEAFF.

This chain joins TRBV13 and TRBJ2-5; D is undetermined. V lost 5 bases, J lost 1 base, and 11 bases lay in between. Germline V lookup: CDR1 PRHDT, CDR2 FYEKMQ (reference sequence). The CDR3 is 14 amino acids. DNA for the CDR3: TGTGCCAGCAGCCCCCGTAGCTTCCAAGAGACCCAGTACTTC. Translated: CASSPRSFQETQYF.

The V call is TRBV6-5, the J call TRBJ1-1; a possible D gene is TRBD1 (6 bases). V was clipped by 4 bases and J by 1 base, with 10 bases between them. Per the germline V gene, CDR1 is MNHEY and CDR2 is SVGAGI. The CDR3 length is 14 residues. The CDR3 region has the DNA TGTGCCAGCAGTTTCGGGACACCGAACACTGAAGCTTTCTTT. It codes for CASSFGTPNTEAFF.

Here the CDR3 DNA reads TGTGCCAGCAGTGATGGGGCTTTGGAGACCCAGTACTTC. Translated, it gives CASSDGALETQYF. The chain links TRBV27 to TRBJ2-5, with D perhaps matching TRBD1 (5 bases). The CDR3 has 13 amino acids. V lost 5 bases and J lost 5, with 12 bases in between. Germline CDR1 MNHEY, CDR2 SMNVEV (reference sequence).

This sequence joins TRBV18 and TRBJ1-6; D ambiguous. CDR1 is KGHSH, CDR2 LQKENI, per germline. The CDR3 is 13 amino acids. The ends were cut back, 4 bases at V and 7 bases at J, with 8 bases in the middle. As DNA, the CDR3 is TGTGCCAGCTCACAGTCACAGAATTCACCCCTCCACTTT. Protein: CASSQSQNSPLHF.